This record concerns one T cell receptor beta chain sequence. The antigen is undetermined. This sample was included in a study of Tregs in tolerant kidney transplant recipients. Study-level points and caveats: Expanding Tregs on activated donor B cells appeared to best identify donor-specific TCRbeta clones.

Using immunoSEQ multiplex PCR, the repertoire was profiled, and TCRdb retains in-frame clones only, with some absent. The data hold 110,000 or so clones, with around 94% observed a single time. Per the germline V gene, CDR1 is LNHDA and CDR2 is SQIVND (reference sequence). The CDR3 contains 16 residues. With 5 bases clipped from V and 4 bases from J, the junction kept 6 bases outside the gene matches. Sequencing was done on a sample of CD4+ T cells from blood. This clonotype was obtained from a human donor in good health. The chain combines TRBV19 with TRBJ2-7; 15 bases line up with TRBD2. The CDR3 is CASSPLGLAGGYEQYF. In nucleotides, the CDR3 is TGTGCCAGTAGTCCCCTTGGACTAGCGGGAGGGTACGAGCAGTACTTC.